This record covers a single T cell receptor (beta chain). At one end, the junction sequence differs from germline, possibly due to a read error. Measured with immunoSEQ multiplex PCR; TCRdb has only the in-frame clones, and not every one. Of roughly 40,000 clones listed, roughly 88% are singletons. This sample was taken from a study of OX40 agonist ivuxolimab in advanced cancers. The CDR3 runs 13 residues. Per germline, CDR1 LNHDA and CDR2 SQIVND (reference sequence). The chain combines TRBV19 with TRBJ1-5, with 7 bases that match TRBD1. This material consisted of CD4+ or CD8+ T cells sorted from blood, taken in a trial of the OX40 agonist ivuxolimab. The origin of this receptor is an adult with an advanced solid tumor such as melanoma, head and neck, liver or kidney cancer. CDR3 sequence reads: CASSKGGNQPQHF. CDR3 DNA sequence: TGTGCCAGTAGTAAAGGGGGCAACCAGCCCCAGCATTTT.